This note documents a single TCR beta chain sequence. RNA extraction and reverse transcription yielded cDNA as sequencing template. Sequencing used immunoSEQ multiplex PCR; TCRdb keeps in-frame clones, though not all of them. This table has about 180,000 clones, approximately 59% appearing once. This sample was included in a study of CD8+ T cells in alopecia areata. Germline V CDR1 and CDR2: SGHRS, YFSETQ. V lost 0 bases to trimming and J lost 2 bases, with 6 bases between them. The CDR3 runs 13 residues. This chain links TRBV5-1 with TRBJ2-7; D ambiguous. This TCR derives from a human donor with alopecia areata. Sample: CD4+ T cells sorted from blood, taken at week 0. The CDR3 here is CASSLADAYEQYF. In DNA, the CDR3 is TGCGCCAGCAGCTTGGCGGACGCCTACGAGCAGTACTTC.